This T cell receptor (beta chain) appears in the sequencing data of a study of CD8 T cells in Susac syndrome. V shed 9 bases, J shed 5 bases, and the junction held 3 bases outside the gene matches. The V gene's germline CDR1 is KGHDR and CDR2 SFDVKD. The length of the CDR3 is 13 residues. After extraction with the RNeasy kit, roughly 0.5 to 1 ug of the RNA was reverse transcribed using random hexamers. From the immunoSEQ multiplex PCR reads, TCRdb called clonotypes with MiXCR, one entry per CDR3 protein. The sample records 100,000 to 150,000 distinct CDR3 sequences, around 75% being singletons. The study sequenced TCR beta in blood CD8+ and CD4+ T cells.

Material for sequencing was CD8+ T cells from PBMCs. The chain couples TRBV24-1 to TRBJ2-5; 12 nucleotides align to TRBD1. The clonotype was recovered from a human donor with multiple sclerosis. This chain's CDR3 is CATRDRGQETQYF. In DNA, the CDR3 is TGTGCCACCCGGGACAGGGGGCAGGAGACCCAGTACTTC.